Presented here are 5 T cell receptor beta chains from one specimen sequenced in a study of cytomegalovirus exposure and HLA in healthy donors (dated by TCRdb to about 2017). The receptor library was made with the immunoSEQ multiplex PCR assay. For the multiplex PCR, a mixture combining 60 forward primers for TCR Vbeta segments and 13 reverse primers for TCR Jbeta segments was used. TCRdb took over this immuneACCESS table, retaining in-frame rearrangements with V and J assigned. Such tables are incomplete; in checked studies, under half of the missing clones stem from an unresolved V gene, and the remainder is unexplained. The sample profile shows 150,000 to 200,000 clones; roughly 80% of them were found once. In total, the top ten clones hold 11% of the sample. Sample: PBMCs. These receptors were obtained from a man younger than 35 in good health and CMV-seropositive.

This CDR3 reads CASSGEREGHRQQFF. The CDR3 DNA reads as TGTGCCAGCAGTGGGGAGCGGGAGGGCCATCGCCAGCAGTTCTTC. J is TRBJ2-1 and V is TRBV6-1; 10 bases are a match to TRBD2. The junction had 11 bases not matched to a gene; V was cut back by 4 bases and J by 11 bases. The germline V gene encodes CDR1 MNHNS and CDR2 SASEGT. CDR3 length equals 15 residues.

The rearrangement links TRBV28 to TRBJ2-5; D is possibly TRBD2 (6 bases). The CDR3 spans 15 residues. The V end was cut by 5 bases, the J end by 2 bases, with 15 bases between. CDR1 and CDR2 (germline): MDHEN, SYDVKM. This chain's CDR3 is CASSLPGLGQETQYF. In DNA form, the CDR3 reads TGTGCCAGCAGTCTTCCGGGACTCGGGCAAGAGACCCAGTACTTC.

The J gene is TRBJ2-1, the V gene TRBV5-1, with D unresolved. CDR3 size: 15 residues. Looked up from germline, CDR1 is SGHRS and CDR2 is YFSETQ. Trimming removed 0 bases at V and 5 bases at J, with 12 bases between. DNA for the CDR3: TGCGCCAGCAGCTTGGCTCCGGGTTACAACAATGAGCAGTTCTTC. It codes for CASSLAPGYNNEQFF. Together with reference TRBV5-1 and TRBJ2-1, the CDR3 gives the full variable domain: KAGVTQTPRYLIKTRGQQVTLSCSPISGHRSVSWYQQTPGQGLQFLFEYFSETQRNKGNFPGRFSGRQFSNSRSEMNVSTLELGDSALYLCASSLAPGYNNEQFFGPGTRLTVL.

This chain uses TRBV19 with TRBJ1-3; no firm D call. The CDR3 is 14 residues long. V was pared by 4 bases and J by 4 bases, with 11 bases between. The germline V gene encodes CDR1 LNHDA and CDR2 SQIVND (reference sequence). Written as DNA, the CDR3 is TGTGCCAGTAGTAGCGGGCCAGGCGGAAACACCATATATTTT. It translates to CASSSGPGGNTIYF.

The chain joins TRBV27 to TRBJ2-1; 7 nucleotides match TRBD2. The CDR3 loop spans 15 amino acids. After removal of 5 bases from V and 10 bases from J, the junction contained 14 bases not matched to a gene. Germline V gene sequence: CDR1 MNHEY, CDR2 SMNVEV (reference sequence). This CDR3 is CASSPRLAGDWEQFF. The DNA for the CDR3 is TGTGCCAGCAGTCCACGACTAGCCGGAGACTGGGAGCAGTTCTTC.